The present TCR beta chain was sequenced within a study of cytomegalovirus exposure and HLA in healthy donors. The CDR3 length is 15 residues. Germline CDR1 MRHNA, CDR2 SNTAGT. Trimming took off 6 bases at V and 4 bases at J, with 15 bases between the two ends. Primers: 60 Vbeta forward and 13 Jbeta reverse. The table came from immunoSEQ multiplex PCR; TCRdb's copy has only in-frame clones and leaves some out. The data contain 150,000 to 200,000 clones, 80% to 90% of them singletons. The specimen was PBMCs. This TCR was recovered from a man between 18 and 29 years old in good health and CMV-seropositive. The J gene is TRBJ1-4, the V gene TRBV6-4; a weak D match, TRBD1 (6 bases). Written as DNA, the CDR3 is TGTGCCAGCAGAACCACGGGGGGCAATAATGAAAAACTGTTTTTT. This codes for CASRTTGGNNEKLFF.